This T cell receptor (beta chain) was profiled in a study of cytomegalovirus exposure and HLA in healthy donors (dated by TCRdb to the late 2010s). At the level of the whole study: A later analysis indicated that the 120 or so validation repertoires were generated on the platform also employed for the 700 or so repertoires of the first cohort. The study was designed to test whether signatures of past pathogen exposure could be identified by cataloging public T cell receptors. A separate validation cohort of more than 100 different subjects was used in addition to the roughly 620-subject first cohort. To predict cytomegalovirus infection status, the study brought together high-throughput TCR immunosequencing, statistical association of individual TCRs with disease status, and machine learning. Results the study describes overall, beyond this receptor: A later analysis lacked HLA typing for the validation cohort, so it scored co-occurrence in that cohort across all 110 or so repertoires. A later analysis found that TCRs clustered in the first cohort also tended to co-occur in the 100 to 150 validation repertoires, with approximately 95% of cluster scores above 0. The study listed around 160 TCR beta chains as associated with cytomegalovirus. The authors suggested that the approach could potentially be extended to other disease states and immunological phenotypes. In vitro tests confirmed that a few of the cytomegalovirus-associated TCR beta chains recognize cytomegalovirus antigens. Most TCR sequences were seen in very few donors, while some public TCRs were found in many individuals. The classifier was reported to diagnose cytomegalovirus status with high specificity and sensitivity in both the original cohort and the validation cohort.

The method behind the library was the immunoSEQ multiplex PCR assay. On the study's bioinformatics: A statistical classification framework was developed to diagnose cytomegalovirus status using the catalog of TCR beta chain sequences. Held by TCRdb, this immuneACCESS table contains in-frame sequences only and omits some clones. Under half of the omission traces to an unresolved V gene where checked; the cause of the rest is unknown. The DNA was the basis for D and trimming; V, J and clone size are from that table. Recorded for this sample are some 44,000 clones; roughly 92% of them occurred a single time. 5.6% of the sample is taken by the ten largest. The CDR3 starts with the cysteine, ends with the phenylalanine, and has 14 residues. CDR3 DNA only is kept here, 42 bases in frame from base 1. V and J are trimmed by 4 bases and 6 bases, and the gene matches miss 5 bases of the junction. Taken from the germline V gene, the CDR1 and CDR2 loops are SGHVS and FQNEAQ.

Only one count was recorded for this clone. What this receptor recognizes is not known. Within one base of it there is no much larger clone, and no base qualities were kept. The donors belonged to the validation cohort of around 130 subjects, which was separate from the 666-subject first cohort. This clonotype was sampled from a man younger than 30 in good health and CMV-seronegative. The chain is made from TRBV7-8 and TRBJ1-1, and TRBD1 matches 10 of the central bases. Sequencing used PBMCs. This receptor carries the CDR3 CASSSRDRGPEAFF. The sequenced DNA is TGTGCCAGCAGCTCCCGGGACAGGGGCCCTGAAGCTTTCTTT. The full variable domain, with segments outside the CDR3 supplied by the reference TRBV7-8 and TRBJ1-1 proteins, appears as GAGVSQSPRYKVAKRGQDVALRCDPISGHVSLFWYQQALGQGPEFLTYFQNEAQLDKSGLPSDRFFAERPEGSVSTLKIQRTQQEDSAVYLCASSSRDRGPEAFFGQGTRLTVV.